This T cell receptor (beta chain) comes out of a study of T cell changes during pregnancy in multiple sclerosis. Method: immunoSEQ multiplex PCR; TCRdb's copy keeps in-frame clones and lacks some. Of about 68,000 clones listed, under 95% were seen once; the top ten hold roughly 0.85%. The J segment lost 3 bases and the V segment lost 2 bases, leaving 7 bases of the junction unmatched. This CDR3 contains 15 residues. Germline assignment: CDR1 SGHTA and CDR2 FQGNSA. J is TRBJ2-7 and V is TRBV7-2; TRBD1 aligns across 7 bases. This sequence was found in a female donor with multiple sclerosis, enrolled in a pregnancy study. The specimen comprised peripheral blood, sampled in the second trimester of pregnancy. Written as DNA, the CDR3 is TGTGCCAGCAGCTTACTTGGACAGGCCCTCTACGAGCAGTACTTC. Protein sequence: CASSLLGQALYEQYF.